The sequence of this TCR beta chain was determined in a study of tumor-infiltrating lymphocytes in localized non-small cell lung cancer. Study-wide points: Tumors had more T cell infiltration than uninvolved lung, per TCRbeta sequencing and CD3 counts. Not all patients were TCR sequenced, owing to tissue quantity.

V lost 2 bases, J lost 7 bases, and 9 bases lay in between. CDR1 is ENHRY, CDR2 SYGVKD, per germline. The CDR3 sequence is 13 residues long. The protocol was immunoSEQ multiplex PCR, while the TCRdb copy is restricted to in-frame clones and leaves out a portion. The sample consists of under 8,500 clones, about 65% of them appearing once. On this clone: The antigen is unknown.

V is TRBV10-3 and J is TRBJ2-1; D perhaps matches TRBD1 (6 bases). The sequenced material came from lung tumor tissue. The sequence was collected from a human donor with non-small cell lung cancer. CDR3 nucleotide sequence: TGTGCCATCAGTGAGCAGCAGGGGAATGAGCAGTTCTTC. Amino acids: CAISEQQGNEQFF.